This TCR beta chain originates from a study of shared clonotypes between healthy human individuals. The CDR3 loop spans 12 amino acids. Germline V gene sequence: CDR1 SGHTA, CDR2 FQGNSA. Trimming took 1 base from V and 6 from J, leaving 7 bases between them. Regarding this clone: Its target is not known. Additional DNA sequences in this sample encode the identical CDR3.

Libraries were prepared by immunoSEQ multiplex PCR; TCRdb keeps only in-frame clonotypes and omits some of them. The table records millions of clones, just over 90% of them present only once. Whole-study results and caveats: A generally larger estimated richness was seen in naive subsets than in memory subsets. Sampling included only blood; tissue repertoires likely differ. Among a handful of donors, roughly 5% of naive CD4 clonotypes were found in common. Clonotypes which were not shared had lower generation probabilities than clonotypes that all four donors shared.

The source material was naive CD4+ T cells from PBMCs. Subset indicated: CD45RA+ positively selected. The chain links TRBV7-2 to TRBJ2-7; no definite D call. The sequence came from a man between 18 and 29 years old in good health. Some clones in this sample may be carry-over from other donors' samples. CDR3 loop: CASSLVGLEQYF. In DNA, the CDR3 is TGTGCCAGCAGCTTAGTTGGTCTCGAGCAGTACTTC.